The 3 T cell receptor beta chains below were found in one sample sequenced in a study of blood T cell repertoires in COVID-19. Assay: immunoSEQ multiplex PCR; the TCRdb copy retains only in-frame clones and omits some. The data contain about 70,000 clones, 75% to 90% of them seen just once; the ten biggest clones take up around 10%. Sequenced: peripheral blood. The origin of the receptors is a human donor in a cohort sampled during active COVID-19.

Here the CDR3 DNA reads TGTGCCAGCAGTGCCGGGACAGGAGTCTACGAGCAGTACTTC. It specifies CASSAGTGVYEQYF. The rearrangement links TRBV27 to TRBJ2-7, with 8 positions matching TRBD1. V lost 5 bases and J lost 3; bases outside the gene matches: 6. CDR3 length: 14 residues. In germline, CDR1 is MNHEY, CDR2 SMNVEV (reference sequence).

The chain carries TRBV5-4 and TRBJ2-1, with 9 nucleotides matching TRBD1. The CDR3 contains 14 residues. Germline values: CDR1 SGHNT, CDR2 YYREEE (reference sequence). With V trimmed by 4 bases and J by 8 bases, 7 bases remained unmatched. CDR3 bases: TGTGCCAGCAGCGGACAGGGGAGCACGCATGAGCAGTTCTTC. Its translation: CASSGQGSTHEQFF.

This clone was detected only once. This CDR3 is also generated by other DNA sequences in the sample. The gene calls are TRBV20-1 and TRBJ1-1; no reliable D call. The CDR3 has 11 residues. Trimming pared 6 bases from V and 10 bases from J, leaving 15 bases between. CDR1 and CDR2 from the germline V gene are DFQATT and SNEGSKA (reference sequence). The CDR3 loop reads CSASRGGRAFF. The CDR3, as DNA: TGCAGTGCCAGTCGGGGAGGGCGAGCTTTCTTT.